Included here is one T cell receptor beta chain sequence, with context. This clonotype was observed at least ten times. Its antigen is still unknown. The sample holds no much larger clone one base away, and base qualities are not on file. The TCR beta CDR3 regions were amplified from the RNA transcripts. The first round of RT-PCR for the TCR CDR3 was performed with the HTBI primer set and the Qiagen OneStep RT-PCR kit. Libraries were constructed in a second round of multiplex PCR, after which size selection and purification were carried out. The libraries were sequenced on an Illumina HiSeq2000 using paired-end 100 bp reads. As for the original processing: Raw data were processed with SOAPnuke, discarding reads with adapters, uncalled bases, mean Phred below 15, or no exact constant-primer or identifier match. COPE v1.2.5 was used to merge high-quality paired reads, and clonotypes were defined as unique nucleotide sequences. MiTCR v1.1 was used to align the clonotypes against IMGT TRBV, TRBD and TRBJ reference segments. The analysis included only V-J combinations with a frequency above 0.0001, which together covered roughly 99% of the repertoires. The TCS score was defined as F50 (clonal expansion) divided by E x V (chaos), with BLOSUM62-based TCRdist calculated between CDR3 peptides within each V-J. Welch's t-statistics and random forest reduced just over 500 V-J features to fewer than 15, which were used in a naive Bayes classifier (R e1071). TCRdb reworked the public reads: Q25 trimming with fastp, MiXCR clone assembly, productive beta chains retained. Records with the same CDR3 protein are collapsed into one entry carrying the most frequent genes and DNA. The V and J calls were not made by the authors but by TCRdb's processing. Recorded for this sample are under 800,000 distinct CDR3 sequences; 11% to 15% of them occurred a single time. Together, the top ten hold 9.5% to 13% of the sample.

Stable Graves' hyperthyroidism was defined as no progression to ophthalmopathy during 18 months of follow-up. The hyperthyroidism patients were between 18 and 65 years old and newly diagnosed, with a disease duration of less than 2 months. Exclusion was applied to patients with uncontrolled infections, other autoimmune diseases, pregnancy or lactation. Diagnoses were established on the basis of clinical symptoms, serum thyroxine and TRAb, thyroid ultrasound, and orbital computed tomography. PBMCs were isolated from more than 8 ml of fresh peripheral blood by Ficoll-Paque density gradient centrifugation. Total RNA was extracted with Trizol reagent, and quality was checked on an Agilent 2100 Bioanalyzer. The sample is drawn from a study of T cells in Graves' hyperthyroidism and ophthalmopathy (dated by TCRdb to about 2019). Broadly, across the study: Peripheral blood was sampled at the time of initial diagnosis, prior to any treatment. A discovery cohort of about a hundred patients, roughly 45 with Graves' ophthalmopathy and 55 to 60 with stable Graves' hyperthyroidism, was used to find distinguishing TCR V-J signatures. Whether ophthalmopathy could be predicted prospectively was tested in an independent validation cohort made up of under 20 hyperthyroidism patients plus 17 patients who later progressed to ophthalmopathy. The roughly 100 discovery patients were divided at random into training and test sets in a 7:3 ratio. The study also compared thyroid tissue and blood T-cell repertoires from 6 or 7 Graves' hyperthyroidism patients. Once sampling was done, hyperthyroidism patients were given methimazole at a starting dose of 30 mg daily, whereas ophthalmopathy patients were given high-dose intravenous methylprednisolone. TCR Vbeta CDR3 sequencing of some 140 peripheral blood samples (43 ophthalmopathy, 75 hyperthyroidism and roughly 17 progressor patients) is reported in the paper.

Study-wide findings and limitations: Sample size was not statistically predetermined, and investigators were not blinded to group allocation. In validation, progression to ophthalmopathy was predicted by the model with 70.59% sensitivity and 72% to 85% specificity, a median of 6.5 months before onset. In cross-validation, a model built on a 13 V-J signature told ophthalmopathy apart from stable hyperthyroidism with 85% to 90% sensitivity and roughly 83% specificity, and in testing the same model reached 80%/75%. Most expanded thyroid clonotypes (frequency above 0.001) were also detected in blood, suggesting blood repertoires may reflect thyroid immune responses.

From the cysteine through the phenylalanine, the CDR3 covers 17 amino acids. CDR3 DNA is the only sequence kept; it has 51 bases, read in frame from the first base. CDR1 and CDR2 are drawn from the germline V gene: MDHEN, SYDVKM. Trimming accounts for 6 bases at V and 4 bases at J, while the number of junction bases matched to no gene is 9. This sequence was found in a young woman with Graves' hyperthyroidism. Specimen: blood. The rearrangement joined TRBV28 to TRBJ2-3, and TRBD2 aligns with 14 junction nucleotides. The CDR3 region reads CASSIGTSGRGADTQYF. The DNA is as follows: TGTGCCAGCAGCATAGGGACTAGCGGGAGAGGTGCAGATACGCAGTATTTT.